The 16 T cell receptor beta chains below all came from one sample that was sequenced in a study of T cells in narcolepsy (dated by TCRdb to the late 2010s). The receptor library was made with the immunoSEQ multiplex PCR assay. TCRdb's version of the immuneACCESS table is confined to in-frame rearrangements and falls short of the full clone set. An unresolved V gene accounts for under half of the shortfall where checked; the remainder is of unknown origin. The sample table records around 31,000 clones; 80% to 85% of these occur just once. The ten biggest clones cover 2.6% of the sample. The sequenced sample consisted of CD45RA- memory CD4+ T cells from PBMCs. Interpreted using the paper, the cell subset or site label stands for: memory T cells sorted ex vivo from peripheral blood. The receptors originated from a human donor with narcolepsy.

The rearrangement joins TRBV6-6 to TRBJ2-2; 8 bases align to TRBD2. This CDR3 has 13 residues. Germline loops: CDR1 MNHNY, CDR2 SVGAGI (reference sequence). Losses at the gene ends were 5 bases for V and 5 bases for J; bases not matched to a gene: 1. The CDR3 DNA reads as TGTGCCAGCAGTACGGGGGGGACCGGGGAGCTGTTTTTT. This codes for CASSTGGTGELFF.

The rearrangement joins TRBV7-8 to TRBJ1-4; 10 bases line up with TRBD1. Germline CDR1 SGHVS, CDR2 FQNEAQ. The CDR3 totals 18 residues. The ends lost 1 base at V and 2 bases at J; junction bases unmatched: 7. CDR3 sequence (DNA): TGTGCCAGCAGCTTAGTGTTGGGGACAGGGGCGACTAATGAAAAACTGTTTTTT. Translated: CASSLVLGTGATNEKLFF. The whole variable domain, remainder taken from reference TRBV7-8 and TRBJ1-4, is GAGVSQSPRYKVAKRGQDVALRCDPISGHVSLFWYQQALGQGPEFLTYFQNEAQLDKSGLPSDRFFAERPEGSVSTLKIQRTQQEDSAVYLCASSLVLGTGATNEKLFFGSGTQLSVL.

This chain links TRBV11-2 with TRBJ2-3; TRBD2 matches 10 bases. The trim removed 3 bases at V and 4 bases at J, leaving 4 bases unmatched. Germline assignment: CDR1 SGHAT and CDR2 FQNNGV. CDR3 size: 15 residues. This chain's CDR3 is CASSFRTSGPDTQYF. The CDR3 nucleotides are TGTGCCAGCAGCTTCCGGACTAGCGGACCAGATACGCAGTATTTT.

V and J are TRBV5-8 and TRBJ1-2; D may be TRBD1 (6 bases). Trimming took 0 bases from V and 7 from J, leaving 13 bases between them. The CDR3 consists of 14 residues. The germline V gene encodes CDR1 SGHTS and CDR2 YDEGEE. In DNA, the CDR3 is TGTGCCAGCAGCTTGGTGGGGGGGCTGCGTGGCTACACCTTC. Its translation: CASSLVGGLRGYTF.

This chain joins TRBV4-1 and TRBJ2-7, with D unresolved. This CDR3 comprises 14 residues. V lost 5 bases and J 3 bases, leaving 14 bases between the germline ends. In germline, CDR1 is MGHRA, CDR2 YSYEKL. Written as DNA, the CDR3 is TGCGCCAGCAGCTCCCGGGTCCAGGACTACGAGCAGTACTTC. Encoded protein: CASSSRVQDYEQYF.

This chain connects TRBV7-2 to TRBJ2-1; possibly TRBD1 for D (7 bases). Germline lookup yields CDR1 SGHTA and CDR2 FQGNSA. CDR3 length: 13 residues. The ends were cut back, 3 bases at V and 8 bases at J, with 11 bases in the middle. The CDR3 DNA reads as TGTGCCAGCAGCTTCCCAGGGGGGTATGAGCAGTTCTTC. This sequence encodes CASSFPGGYEQFF. The full variable domain, completed using reference TRBV7-2 and TRBJ2-1, is GAGVSQSPSNKVTEKGKDVELRCDPISGHTALYWYRQSLGQGLEFLIYFQGNSAPDKSGLPSDRFSAERTGGSVSTLTIQRTQQEDSAVYLCASSFPGGYEQFFGPGTRLTVL.

The chain uses TRBV19 and TRBJ1-5; D gene uncertain. The CDR3 runs to 16 residues. From germline, CDR1 is LNHDA and CDR2 SQIVND (reference sequence). The germline V and J ends were trimmed by 4 bases and 6 bases, with 19 bases remaining between them. CDR3 sequence (DNA): TGTGCCAGTAGTAACCCCGGCAGGCGACGCGGTCAGCCCCAGCATTTT. Translated: CASSNPGRRRGQPQHF.

The V and J genes are TRBV27 and TRBJ2-5; D is possibly TRBD2 (5 bases). V lost 5 bases to trimming and J lost 5 bases, with 18 bases between them. The V gene's germline CDR1 is MNHEY and CDR2 SMNVEV (reference sequence). The CDR3 has 15 amino acids. The CDR3 DNA follows: TGTGCCAGCAGTCAACGGGGTAGGGCGCGGGAGACCCAGTACTTC. Amino acid sequence: CASSQRGRARETQYF.

The V call is TRBV5-1, the J call TRBJ1-1; TRBD1 is a possible D gene (5 bases). The CDR3 sequence is 17 residues long. The germline gives CDR1 SGHRS, CDR2 YFSETQ. The germline V and J ends were trimmed by 2 bases and 0 bases, with 17 bases remaining between them. The CDR3 region has the DNA TGCGCCAGCAGCTTAAGGGCTGGGGGGATCATGAACACTGAAGCTTTCTTT. Amino acids: CASSLRAGGIMNTEAFF.

In this sample, this clone turned up a few times. The rearrangement links TRBV7-2 to TRBJ1-1; D might be TRBD1 (5 bases). Per the germline V gene, CDR1 is SGHTA and CDR2 is FQGNSA. CDR3 length: 12 amino acids. The germline V and J ends were trimmed by 1 base and 7 bases, with 7 bases remaining between them. CDR3 DNA: TGTGCCAGCAGCTTAGAAAGGGGTGAAGCTTTCTTT. Its translation: CASSLERGEAFF.

CDR3: CSVGHGPRDTQYF. In DNA, the CDR3 is TGCAGCGTTGGCCACGGACCCAGGGATACGCAGTATTTT. The chain joins TRBV29-1 to TRBJ2-3; D not certain. This CDR3 is built from 13 residues. The V end was cut by 4 bases, the J end by 6 bases, with 14 bases between. Germline assignment: CDR1 SQVTM and CDR2 ANQGSEA.

The chain carries TRBV6-6 and TRBJ1-5; D is undetermined. Trimming shortened V by 6 bases and J by 0 bases, and 12 bases separated the two germline ends. The CDR3 runs 15 residues. Looked up from germline, CDR1 is MNHNY and CDR2 is SVGAGI (reference sequence). The CDR3 DNA reads TGTGCCAGCAGCGGAACCGGGCCTAGCAATCAGCCCCAGCATTTT. Its protein is CASSGTGPSNQPQHF.

This chain links TRBV6-4 with TRBJ2-2; 8 bases align to TRBD2. V shed 0 bases, J shed 0 bases, and the junction held 6 bases outside the gene matches. The CDR3 extends over 18 amino acids. Germline CDR1 reads MRHNA; CDR2 reads SNTAGT. The DNA of the CDR3 is TGTGCCAGCAGTGACTCATGGCGGGGGGCCTCGAACACCGGGGAGCTGTTTTTT. Translated: CASSDSWRGASNTGELFF.

Details on this clone: One end of the junction fails to match germline, which may point to a read error. The chain joins TRBV6-5 to TRBJ1-6; D is unresolved. The germline gives CDR1 MNHEY, CDR2 SVGAGI. The CDR3 contains 13 residues. The CDR3 loop reads CASSQSRTETHAF. In DNA form, the CDR3 reads TGTGCCAGCAGTCAATCCCGGACGGAGACGCATGCTTTT.

The chain uses TRBV18 and TRBJ2-7; D gene ambiguous. The CDR3 consists of 13 residues. V was trimmed by 5 bases and J by 2 bases, leaving 10 bases between them. CDR1 is KGHSH and CDR2 is LQKENI in the germline V gene. CDR3: CASSSSGPYEQYF. CDR3 in DNA: TGTGCCAGCTCATCCTCGGGCCCCTACGAGCAGTACTTC. The variable domain in full, with the rest retrieved from reference TRBV18 and TRBJ2-7, is NAGVMQNPRHLVRRRGQEARLRCSPMKGHSHVYWYRQLPEEGLKFMVYLQKENIIDESGMPKERFSAEFPKEGPSILRIQQVVRGDSAAYFCASSSSGPYEQYFGPGTRLTVT.

This sequence joins TRBV7-8 and TRBJ1-5, with unresolved D. The CDR3 extends over 12 amino acids. The germline V and J ends were trimmed by 0 bases and 8 bases, with 5 bases remaining between them. Germline V CDR1 and CDR2: SGHVS, FQNEAQ. CDR3 protein: CASSLARKPQHF. In DNA, the CDR3 is TGTGCCAGCAGCTTAGCGCGAAAGCCCCAGCATTTT. Full variable domain (rest looked up from reference TRBV7-8 and TRBJ1-5): GAGVSQSPRYKVAKRGQDVALRCDPISGHVSLFWYQQALGQGPEFLTYFQNEAQLDKSGLPSDRFFAERPEGSVSTLKIQRTQQEDSAVYLCASSLARKPQHFGDGTRLSIL.